Listed below are T cell receptor beta chains from one sample, sequenced in a study of OX40 agonist ivuxolimab in advanced cancers. Only in-frame clones appear in the TCRdb table, and some are missing; sequencing was by immunoSEQ multiplex PCR. This sample has fewer than 40,000 clones, with about 80% found just once. Material: CD4+ or CD8+ T cells sorted from blood, obtained in a trial of the OX40 agonist ivuxolimab. The receptors stem from an adult with an advanced solid tumor such as melanoma, head and neck, liver or kidney cancer. CDR3s include the opening cysteine and the closing phenylalanine or tryptophan. D genes are given only for firm matches. Expanded clones get a size class; other rows say once, few or many, or leave the size out.

DNA	CDR3	size	length	D	V	J
TGTGCCAGCAGAAATGGGTGGGCCACCGGGGAGCTGTTTTTT	CASRNGWATGELFF	NA	14	NA	TRBV7-2	TRBJ2-2
TGTGCCAGCAGTGCGACAGTCTCTGGAAACACCATATATTTT	CASSATVSGNTIYF	few	14	NA	TRBV25-1	TRBJ1-3
TGTGCCAGCAGTTATAAAGGGGGCGAAAACATTCAGTACTTC	CASSYKGGENIQYF	NA	14	TRBD1	TRBV6-5	TRBJ2-4
TGTGCCAGCAGTGAGGCCTACGAGCAGTACTTC	CASSEAYEQYF	NA	11	NA	TRBV2	TRBJ2-7
TGCGCCAGCAGCTTGGTTGGGGGGAAAGAGACCCAGTACTTC	CASSLVGGKETQYF	NA	14	NA	TRBV5-1	TRBJ2-5
TGTGCCAGCGGGATGCCGGCTATTGGGGGAAACACCATATATTTT	CASGMPAIGGNTIYF	NA	15	NA	TRBV28	TRBJ1-3
TGTGCCACCAGCAGAGGCCAGGGGATAGCTAACTATGGCTACACCTTC	CATSRGQGIANYGYTF	NA	16	NA	TRBV15	TRBJ1-2
TGCAGCGTGGGGGACAGGGGGCTATTCTTT	CSVGDRGLFF	medium-sized	10	TRBD1	TRBV29-1	TRBJ1-1
TGTGCCAGCAGTTACTCGATTTTTCAGCCCCAGCATTTT	CASSYSIFQPQHF	NA	13	NA	TRBV6-6	TRBJ1-5
TGTGCCAGTAGTATCGGGGCGACAGCGAGCTATAATTCACCCCTCCACTTT	CASSIGATASYNSPLHF	NA	17	NA	TRBV19	TRBJ1-6